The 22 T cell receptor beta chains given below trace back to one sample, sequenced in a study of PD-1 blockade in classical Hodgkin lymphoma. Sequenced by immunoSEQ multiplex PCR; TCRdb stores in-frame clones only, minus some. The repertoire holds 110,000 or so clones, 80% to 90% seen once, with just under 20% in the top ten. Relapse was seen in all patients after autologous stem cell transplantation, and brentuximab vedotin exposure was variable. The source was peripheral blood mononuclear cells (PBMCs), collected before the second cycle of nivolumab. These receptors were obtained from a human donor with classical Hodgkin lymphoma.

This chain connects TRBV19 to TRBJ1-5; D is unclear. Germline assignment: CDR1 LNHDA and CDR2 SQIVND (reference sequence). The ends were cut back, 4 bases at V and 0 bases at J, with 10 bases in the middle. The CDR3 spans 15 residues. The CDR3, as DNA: TGTGCCAGTAGTAAGCAAGACATTAGCAATCAGCCCCAGCATTTT. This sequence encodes CASSKQDISNQPQHF.

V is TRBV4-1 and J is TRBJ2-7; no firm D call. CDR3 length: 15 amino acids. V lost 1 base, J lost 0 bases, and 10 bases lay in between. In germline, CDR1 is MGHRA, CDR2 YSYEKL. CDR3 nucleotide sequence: TGCGCCAGCAGCCAAGCTCAGGTCGCCTCCTACGAGCAGTACTTC. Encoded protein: CASSQAQVASYEQYF.

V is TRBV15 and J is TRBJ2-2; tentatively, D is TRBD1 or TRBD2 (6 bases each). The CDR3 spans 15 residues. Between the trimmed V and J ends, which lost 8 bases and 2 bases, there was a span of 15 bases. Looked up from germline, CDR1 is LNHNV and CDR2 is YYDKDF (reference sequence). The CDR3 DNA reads TGTGCCACCGCGCGGGACAAACTAAACACCGGGGAGCTGTTTTTT. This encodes CATARDKLNTGELFF.

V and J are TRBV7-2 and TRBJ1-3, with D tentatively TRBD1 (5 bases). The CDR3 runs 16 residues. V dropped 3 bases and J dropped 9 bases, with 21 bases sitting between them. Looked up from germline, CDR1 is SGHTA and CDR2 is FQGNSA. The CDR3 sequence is CASSFLGQRLGSTIYF. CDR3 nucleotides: TGTGCCAGCAGCTTTTTGGGGCAGCGTCTGGGTAGCACCATATATTTT.

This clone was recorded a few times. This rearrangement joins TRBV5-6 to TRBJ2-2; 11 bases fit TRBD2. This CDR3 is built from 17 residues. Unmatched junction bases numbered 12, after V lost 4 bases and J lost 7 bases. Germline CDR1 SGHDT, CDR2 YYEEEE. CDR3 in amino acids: CASSVALLAGAVGELFF. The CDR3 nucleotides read TGTGCCAGCAGCGTGGCCCTACTAGCGGGAGCCGTCGGGGAGCTGTTTTTT.

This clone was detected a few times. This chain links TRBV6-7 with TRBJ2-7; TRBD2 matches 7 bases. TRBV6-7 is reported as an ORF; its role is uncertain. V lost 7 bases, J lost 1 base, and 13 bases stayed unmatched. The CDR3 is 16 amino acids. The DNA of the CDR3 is TGTGCCAGCACTCCGATTACTAGCGAACTATCCTACGAGCAGTACTTC. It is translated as CASTPITSELSYEQYF.

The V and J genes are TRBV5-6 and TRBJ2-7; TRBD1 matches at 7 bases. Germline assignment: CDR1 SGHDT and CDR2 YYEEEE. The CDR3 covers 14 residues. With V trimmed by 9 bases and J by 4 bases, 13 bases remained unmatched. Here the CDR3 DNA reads TGTGCCACCCAATCCAGGGGCAGGGGGTACGAGCAGTACTTC. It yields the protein CATQSRGRGYEQYF.

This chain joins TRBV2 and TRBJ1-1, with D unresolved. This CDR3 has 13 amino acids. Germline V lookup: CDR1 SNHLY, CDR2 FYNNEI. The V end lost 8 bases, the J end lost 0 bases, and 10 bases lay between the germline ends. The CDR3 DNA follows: TGTGCCAGCGGGAAAATTATGAACACTGAAGCTTTCTTT. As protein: CASGKIMNTEAFF.

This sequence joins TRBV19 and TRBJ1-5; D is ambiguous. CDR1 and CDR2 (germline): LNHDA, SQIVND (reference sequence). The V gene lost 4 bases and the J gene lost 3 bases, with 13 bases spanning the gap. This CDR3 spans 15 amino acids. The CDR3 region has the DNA TGTGCCAGTAGTACCCCTGGGAGGGACAATCAGCCCCAGCATTTT. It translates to CASSTPGRDNQPQHF.

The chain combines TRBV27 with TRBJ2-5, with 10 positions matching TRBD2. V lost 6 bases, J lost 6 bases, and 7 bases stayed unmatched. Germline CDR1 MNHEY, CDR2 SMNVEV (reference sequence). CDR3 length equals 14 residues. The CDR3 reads CASRPSGSSQTQYF. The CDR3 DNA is TGTGCCAGCAGACCTAGCGGGAGTTCGCAGACCCAGTACTTC.

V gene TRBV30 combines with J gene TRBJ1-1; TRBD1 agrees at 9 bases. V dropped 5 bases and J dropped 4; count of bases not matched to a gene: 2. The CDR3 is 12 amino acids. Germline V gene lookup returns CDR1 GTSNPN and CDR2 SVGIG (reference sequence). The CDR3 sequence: CAWDRGSTEAFF. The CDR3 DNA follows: TGTGCCTGGGACAGGGGGAGCACTGAAGCTTTCTTT.

CDR3 nucleotides: TGTGCCAGCAGCGTAGAACCACCGGGACAGGGGAACACTGAAGCTTTCTTT. It translates to CASSVEPPGQGNTEAFF. The rearrangement links TRBV9 to TRBJ1-1; 9 bases agree with TRBD1. The junction had 7 bases not matched to a gene; V was cut back by 0 bases and J by 1 base. The CDR3 is made up of 17 amino acids. The V gene's germline CDR1 is SGDLS and CDR2 YYNGEE. Full variable domain (missing parts from reference TRBV9 and TRBJ1-1): DSGVTQTPKHLITATGQRVTLRCSPRSGDLSVYWYQQSLDQGLQFLIQYYNGEERAKGNILERFSAQQFPDLHSELNLSSLELGDSALYFCASSVEPPGQGNTEAFFGQGTRLTVV.

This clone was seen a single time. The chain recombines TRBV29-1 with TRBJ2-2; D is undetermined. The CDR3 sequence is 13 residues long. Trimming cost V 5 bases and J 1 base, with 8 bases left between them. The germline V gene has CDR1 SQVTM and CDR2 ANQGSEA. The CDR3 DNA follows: TGCAGCGTTTTCCCTGAGAACACCGGGGAGCTGTTTTTT. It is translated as CSVFPENTGELFF.

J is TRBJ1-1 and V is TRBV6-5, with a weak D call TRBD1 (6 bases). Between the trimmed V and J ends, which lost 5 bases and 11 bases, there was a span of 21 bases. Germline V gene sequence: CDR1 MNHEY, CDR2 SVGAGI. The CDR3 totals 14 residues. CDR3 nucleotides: TGTGCCAGCAGTCTACCCGGGGGCGCGGGGTTTGCTTTCTTT. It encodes CASSLPGGAGFAFF.

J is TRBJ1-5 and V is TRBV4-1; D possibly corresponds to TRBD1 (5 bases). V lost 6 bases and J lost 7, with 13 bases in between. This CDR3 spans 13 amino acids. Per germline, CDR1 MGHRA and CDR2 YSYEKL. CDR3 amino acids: CASSSIGGQPQHF. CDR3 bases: TGCGCCAGCAGTTCGATTGGGGGGCAGCCCCAGCATTTT.

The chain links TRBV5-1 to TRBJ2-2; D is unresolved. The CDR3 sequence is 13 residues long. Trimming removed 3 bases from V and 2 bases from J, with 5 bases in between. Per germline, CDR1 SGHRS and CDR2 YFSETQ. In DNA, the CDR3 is TGCGCCAGCAGCTGGGAAAACACCGGGGAGCTGTTTTTT. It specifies CASSWENTGELFF.

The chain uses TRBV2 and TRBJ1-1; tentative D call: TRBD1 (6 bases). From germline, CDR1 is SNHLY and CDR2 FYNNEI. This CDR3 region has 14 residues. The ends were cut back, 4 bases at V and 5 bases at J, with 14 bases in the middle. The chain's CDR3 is CASSGIGGRTEAFF. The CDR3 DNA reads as TGTGCCAGCAGTGGGATAGGGGGAAGAACTGAAGCTTTCTTT.

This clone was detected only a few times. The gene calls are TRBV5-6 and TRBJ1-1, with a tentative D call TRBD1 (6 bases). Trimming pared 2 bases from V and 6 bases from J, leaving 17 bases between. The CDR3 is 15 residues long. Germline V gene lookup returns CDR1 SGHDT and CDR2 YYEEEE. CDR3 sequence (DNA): TGTGCCAGCAGCTTAACAGGGTGGATTGGGGCTGAAGCTTTCTTT. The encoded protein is CASSLTGWIGAEAFF. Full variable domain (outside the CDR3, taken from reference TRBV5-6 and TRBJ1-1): DAGVTQSPTHLIKTRGQQVTLRCSPKSGHDTVSWYQQALGQGPQFIFQYYEEEERQRGNFPDRFSGHQFPNYSSELNVNALLLGDSALYLCASSLTGWIGAEAFFGQGTRLTVV.

The CDR3 is CASNNQNTGELFF. CDR3 bases: TGCGCCAGCAATAATCAGAACACCGGGGAGCTGTTTTTT. The chain carries TRBV10-2 and TRBJ2-2; D not certain. Germline V lookup: CDR1 WSHSY, CDR2 SAAADI. V was clipped by 7 bases and J by 1 base, with 7 bases between them. The CDR3 contains 13 residues.

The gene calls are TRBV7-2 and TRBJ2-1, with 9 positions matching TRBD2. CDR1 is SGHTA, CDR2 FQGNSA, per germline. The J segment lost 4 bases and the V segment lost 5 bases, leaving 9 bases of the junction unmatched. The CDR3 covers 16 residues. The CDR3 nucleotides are TGTGCCAGCAGCCCCCTAGGGACTAGCTCATACAATGAGCAGTTCTTC. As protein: CASSPLGTSSYNEQFF.

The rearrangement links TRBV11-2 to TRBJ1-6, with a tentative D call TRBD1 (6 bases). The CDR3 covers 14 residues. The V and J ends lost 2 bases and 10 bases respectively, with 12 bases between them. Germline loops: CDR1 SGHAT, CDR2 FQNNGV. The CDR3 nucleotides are TGTGCCAGCAGCTTATTGTCAGGGGAATCACCCCTCCACTTT. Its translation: CASSLLSGESPLHF.

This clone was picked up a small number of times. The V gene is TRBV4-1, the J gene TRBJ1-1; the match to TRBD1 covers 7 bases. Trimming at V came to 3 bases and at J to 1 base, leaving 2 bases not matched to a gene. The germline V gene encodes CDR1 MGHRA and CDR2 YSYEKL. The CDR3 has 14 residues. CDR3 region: CASSQGQTNTEAFF. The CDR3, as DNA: TGCGCCAGCAGCCAGGGACAGACGAACACTGAAGCTTTCTTT.